The clone carrying this T cell receptor beta chain was counted ten times or more. Its antigen is undetermined. TCRdb recomputed calls from the 5' RACE reads with MiXCR, one row per CDR3 protein. Of a few hundred thousand distinct CDR3 sequences detected, 3% to 4.5% appear once; the ten largest clones hold approximately 24%. This specimen belongs to a study of T cells after yellow fever vaccination. Study conclusions and caveats: A small proportion of clonotypes was detected in both the CD4 and CD8 compartments. Abundant clonotypes from the bulk population could contaminate FACS-sorted repertoires. It was the secondary response that reached its peak faster, day 5 versus 15, but it was weaker.

The CDR3 totals 16 residues. With V trimmed by 6 bases and J by 7 bases, 10 bases remained unmatched. The genes are TRBV12-3 or TRBV12-4 and TRBJ2-7; 15 bases are a match to TRBD2. This clonotype originated in a man aged 18-30 years who received the YFV17D yellow fever vaccine. The material sequenced was PBMCs, taken 5 days after the yellow fever booster vaccination. CDR3 sequence (DNA): TGTGCCAGCAGCTCCCCGCGGACTAGCGGGGGGGGGGAGCAGTACTTC. Protein sequence: CASSSPRTSGGGEQYF.